The T cell receptor (beta chain) described here comes from a study of blood T cell repertoires in COVID-19. Across the study: Collection of acute and convalescent COVID-19 samples took place in the United States, Italy and Spain. Sources were T cells, B-cell-depleted T cells, or PBMCs; the material itself was cDNA or gDNA.

In the source study's methods: Reference gene primer amplification gave nucleated cell count estimates. Sequenced by immunoSEQ multiplex PCR; TCRdb stores in-frame clones only, minus some. V and J calls plus clone size are reproduced from that table; the DNA served to infer D and trimming. The sample carries 50,000 to 60,000 clones, about 89% recorded once. The V gene's germline CDR1 is LNHDA and CDR2 SQIVND (reference sequence). Between the trimmed V and J ends, which lost 7 bases and 0 bases, there was a span of 13 bases. This CDR3 has 15 residues. The source of this sequence is a human donor in a cohort sampled during active COVID-19. The sample comprised peripheral blood. V and J are TRBV19 and TRBJ1-5, with TRBD1 as a possible D gene (6 bases). In DNA, the CDR3 is TGTGCCAGTACTGACAGGTCCTATAGCAATCAGCCCCAGCATTTT. Encoded protein: CASTDRSYSNQPQHF.